Following are 5 T cell receptor beta chains from one sample sequenced in a study of CD8 T cells in ankylosing spondylitis. Broader study findings: Characteristic, it appeared, of ankylosing spondylitis blood was a TCR beta motif of several highly homologous variants.

No antigens are known for them. TCRdb re-called the 5' RACE reads through MiXCR, storing one row per CDR3 protein. The sample shows more than 650,000 distinct CDR3 sequences, 10% to 15% of them seen only once. Material for sequencing was blood, either unsorted or a sorted T cell fraction (not recorded which). The receptor source for this set is a male donor with ankylosing spondylitis.

This clonotype occurred many times. The V call is TRBV7-2, the J call TRBJ2-7; TRBD1 aligns across 9 bases. The germline V gene has CDR1 SGHTA and CDR2 FQGNSA. CDR3 length: 13 residues. The J segment lost 6 bases and the V segment lost 5 bases, leaving 5 bases of the junction unmatched. For the CDR3, the DNA is TGTGCCAGCAGCATACAGGGGGCCGGCGAGCAGTACTTC. Protein: CASSIQGAGEQYF.

The table lists this clonotype with a few counts. At one end the junction does not follow the germline gene, possibly because of a read error. The chain combines TRBV30 with TRBJ1-2; D remains unclear. Germline CDR1 is GTSNPN and CDR2 is SVGIG (reference sequence). The CDR3 covers 9 residues. CDR3 region: CAWSAPRIF. CDR3 coding DNA: TGTGCCTGGAGTGCACCTCGGATCTTC.

The gene calls are TRBV20-1 and TRBJ2-7, with 8 bases lining up with TRBD2. Germline V gene lookup returns CDR1 DFQATT and CDR2 SNEGSKA (reference sequence). V trimming: 3 bases; J trimming: 4 bases; junction bases outside the gene matches: 8. The CDR3 is made up of 14 amino acids. CDR3 sequence (DNA): TGCAGTGCTAGCGCCGGGACTAGGGGATACGAGCAGTACTTC. As protein: CSASAGTRGYEQYF.

This chain links TRBV29-1 with TRBJ2-7; no clear D. Germline V gene sequence: CDR1 SQVTM, CDR2 ANQGSEA. The CDR3 is 12 residues long. Trimming left V 5 bases short and J 7 bases short, with 15 bases between. The CDR3 DNA sequence: TGCAGCGTTCGGCAGGCGGAGAGTGAGCAGTACTTC. Residues: CSVRQAESEQYF.

This clonotype turned up a few times. J is TRBJ2-7 and V is TRBV7-2; TRBD2 aligns across 9 bases. V lost 3 bases and J lost 1; bases outside the gene matches: 4. The CDR3 has 15 amino acids. CDR1 is SGHTA and CDR2 is FQGNSA in the germline V gene. The DNA for the CDR3 is TGTGCCAGCAGCTTCCAGACTAGCGGTTCCTACGAGCAGTACTTC. It encodes CASSFQTSGSYEQYF.